The sequence of this TCR beta chain was determined in a study of blood T cell repertoires in COVID-19. Turning to the study itself: COVID-19 samples, acute and convalescent, were from the United States, Italy and Spain. The cDNA or gDNA used as material had been derived from T cells, B-cell-depleted T cells, or PBMCs.

TCRdb keeps only in-frame clones here, not all; method: immunoSEQ multiplex PCR. This sample has roughly 190,000 clones, with 70% to 85% found just once. Trimming at V came to 4 bases and at J to 4 bases, leaving 12 bases not matched to a gene. Germline V lookup: CDR1 SGHTA, CDR2 FQGNSA. The length of the CDR3 is 16 residues. This clonotype originated in a woman between 50 and 59 years old with acute or convalescent COVID-19. Specimen: peripheral blood. This chain connects TRBV7-2 to TRBJ2-5; 7 bases line up with TRBD1. The CDR3: CASSSNRDSLRETQYF. DNA for the CDR3: TGTGCCAGCAGCTCCAACCGGGACAGCTTACGAGAGACCCAGTACTTC.